Given below is one TCR beta chain in context. The target of this receptor is not known. The sample holds no much larger clone one base away, and base qualities are not on file. TCRbeta CDR3 regions were amplified from genomic DNA using the immunoSEQ Assay, a bias-controlled multiplex PCR. The authors' analysis ran thus. The number of nucleated cells in each sample was estimated from the amplification of reference gene primers within the assay. To quantify the absolute abundance of each unique TCRbeta CDR3 rearrangement, sequence reads were collapsed and filtered. For each sample, productive Simpson clonality was calculated as the square root of Simpson's diversity index across productive rearrangements. TCRdb obtained this table from immuneACCESS and retained in-frame rearrangements with V and J assigned. These tables miss some clones; where compared with another copy, unresolved V genes account for less than half of the shortfall, and the remainder is unexplained. V and J calls and clone size are given by that table; D and trimming were obtained from the DNA. For this sample the table gives about 390,000 clones, of which approximately 90% were detected only once. Roughly a tenth of the sample lies in the top ten.

The record originates from a study of blood T cell repertoires in COVID-19 (dated by TCRdb to about 2020). Turning to the overall study: Samples covering the acute and convalescent phases of COVID-19 were provided by collaborators in the United States, Italy and Spain. Samples came from the ongoing ImmuneRACE study (first 160 participants) plus 1,254 subjects from 6 global collaborators. Sample metadata almost always included a de-identified subject ID, COVID-19 status, age in years and sex. The prospective study material was composed of cDNA or gDNA derived from T cells, B-cell-depleted T cells, or PBMCs. HLA class I and class II types, where available, came from metadata supplied by the sample provider rather than from assay-based typing. Deeply sampled blood TCRbeta repertoires from subjects exposed to, actively infected with, or recovered from COVID-19 were included in the dataset. A freely available public database, intended as a resource for researchers studying the immune response to SARS-CoV-2, is where the repertoires were released. The paper as a whole reports these results and caveats: Clinical and demographic metadata were provided uncurated, with the amount varying by source and participant.

Enrolling through a virtual design, the prospective study's participants ranged in age from roughly 18 to 95 years and lived across 24 United States geographic areas. In the prospective study, participants were assigned to cohorts based on the clinical history participants reported in a screening survey and a study questionnaire. Recovered participants in ImmuneRACE Cohort 3 were defined by two consecutive negative NP/OP PCR tests, clearance by a healthcare professional, or resolution of symptoms. Each participant in the prospective study had whole blood, serum and a nasopharyngeal or oropharyngeal swab collected by mobile phlebotomists. Prospective study participants could optionally give additional blood draws and questionnaires over an approximately 2-month period. Prospective study blood samples were shipped either frozen or at room temperature before DNA extraction. From the cysteine up to the phenylalanine, the CDR3 has a length of 16 residues. Just the 48-base CDR3 DNA is kept, in frame starting at base 1. Taken from the germline V gene, the CDR1 and CDR2 loops are SGHTA and FQGNSA. Clipping removes 2 bases from V and 4 bases from J, with 9 as the unmatched junction base count.

The sequenced sample consisted of PBMCs or T cells enriched from blood (not recorded which). This clonotype was obtained from a woman aged 50 to 60 who had recovered from COVID-19. Recombination joined TRBV7-2 with TRBJ1-1; 8 central bases correspond to TRBD1. The nucleotide sequence is given as TGTGCCAGCAGCTTAACCTCTCAGGGGGCAGGCACTGAAGCTTTCTTT. This encodes CASSLTSQGAGTEAFF.